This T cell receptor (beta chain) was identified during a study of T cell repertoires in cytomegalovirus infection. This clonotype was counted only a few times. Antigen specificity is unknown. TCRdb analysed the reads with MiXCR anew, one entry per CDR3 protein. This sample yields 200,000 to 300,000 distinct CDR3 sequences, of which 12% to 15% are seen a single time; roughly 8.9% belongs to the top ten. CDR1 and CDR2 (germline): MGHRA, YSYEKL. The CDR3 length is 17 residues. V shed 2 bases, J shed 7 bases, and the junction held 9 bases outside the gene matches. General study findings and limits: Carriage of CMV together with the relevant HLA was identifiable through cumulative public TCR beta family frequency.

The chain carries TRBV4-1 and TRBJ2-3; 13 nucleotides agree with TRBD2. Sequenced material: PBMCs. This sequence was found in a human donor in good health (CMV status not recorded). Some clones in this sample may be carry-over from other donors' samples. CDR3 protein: CASSQLTSGGLRNTQYF. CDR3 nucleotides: TGCGCCAGCAGCCAACTGACTAGCGGGGGGTTGAGAAATACGCAGTATTTT.